The 6 T cell receptor beta chains below were found in one sample sequenced in a study of a mutant IDH1 vaccine in newly diagnosed glioma. These TCRs' antigens remain unknown. Measured with immunoSEQ multiplex PCR; TCRdb has only the in-frame clones, and not every one. The sample consists of tens of thousands of clones, around 80% of them appearing once. The time point denotes: week 47, end of study. Doses of 300 ug of mutant IDH1 20-mer peptide were given with topical imiquimod. Source: PBMCs, taken from a glioma patient whose treatment included an IDH1 peptide vaccine. The receptor set was obtained from a woman in her thirties or forties with glioma. Some clones in this sample may be carry-over from other donors' samples.

This clone appeared a few times. The CDR3 bases are TGTGCCAGCAGCTATGACAGGGGTGATGAGCAGTTCTTC. This gives the protein CASSYDRGDEQFF. This chain connects TRBV7-3 to TRBJ2-1; 8 bases fit TRBD1. V trimming: 4 bases; J trimming: 8 bases; junction bases outside the gene matches: 4. The germline CDR1 and CDR2 sequences are SGHTA and FQGTGA. The length of the CDR3 is 13 residues.

In regard to this clone: Germline and junction disagree at one end, which may indicate a read error. The rearrangement joins TRBV13 to TRBJ1-1, with D perhaps TRBD1 (6 bases). The germline V gene encodes CDR1 PRHDT and CDR2 FYEKMQ (reference sequence). The CDR3 consists of 14 residues. The CDR3 reads CAISLAGANTEAFF. CDR3 DNA sequence: TGTGCCATCAGCTTAGCAGGGGCGAACACTGAAGCTTTCTTT.

The CDR3 DNA reads as TGCGCCAGCAGCTACACAGATACGCAGTATTTT. It yields the protein CASSYTDTQYF. This chain uses TRBV5-1 with TRBJ2-3; D gene ambiguous. The V end lost 3 bases, the J end lost 2 bases, and 1 base lay between the germline ends. The CDR3 runs to 11 residues. Germline CDR1 SGHRS, CDR2 YFSETQ.

The chain employs TRBV19 and TRBJ2-1; D unclear. V lost 5 bases and J lost 7, with 12 bases in between. From germline, CDR1 is LNHDA and CDR2 SQIVND (reference sequence). CDR3 size: 13 residues. CDR3 in amino acids: CASSVVAQNEQFF. Written as DNA, the CDR3 is TGTGCCAGTAGTGTTGTAGCACAGAATGAGCAGTTCTTC.

The genes are TRBV6-5 and TRBJ2-3; 9 positions agree with TRBD2. J lost 4 bases, V lost 0 bases, and 2 bases had no gene match. CDR1 MNHEY and CDR2 SVGAGI come from the germline V gene. The CDR3 has 15 residues. The CDR3: CASSYSAGGADTQYF. The CDR3 bases are TGTGCCAGCAGTTACTCAGCGGGGGGAGCAGATACGCAGTATTTT.

The J gene is TRBJ1-6, the V gene TRBV9; perhaps TRBD1 as D (5 bases). Germline V gene data show CDR1 as SGDLS and CDR2 as YYNGEE. The CDR3 extends over 13 amino acids. V lost 5 bases and J 7 bases, leaving 10 bases between the germline ends. The CDR3 protein is CASSPGPNSPLHF. The DNA of the CDR3 is TGTGCCAGCAGTCCGGGACCCAATTCACCCCTCCACTTT.